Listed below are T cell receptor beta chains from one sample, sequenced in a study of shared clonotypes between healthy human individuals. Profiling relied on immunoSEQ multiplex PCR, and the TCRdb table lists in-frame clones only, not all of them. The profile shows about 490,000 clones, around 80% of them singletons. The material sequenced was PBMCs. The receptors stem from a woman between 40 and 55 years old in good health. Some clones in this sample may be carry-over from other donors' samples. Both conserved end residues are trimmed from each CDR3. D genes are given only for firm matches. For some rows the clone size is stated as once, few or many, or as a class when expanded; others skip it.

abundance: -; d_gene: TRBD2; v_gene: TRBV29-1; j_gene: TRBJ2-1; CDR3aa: SVGGLAADEQF
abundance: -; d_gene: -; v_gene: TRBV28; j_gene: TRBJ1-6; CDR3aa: ASSPISSPLH
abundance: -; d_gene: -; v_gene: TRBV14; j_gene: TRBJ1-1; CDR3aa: ASSRTLTVMNTEAF
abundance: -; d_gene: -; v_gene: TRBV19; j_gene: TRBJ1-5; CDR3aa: ASSIGRSRNQPQH
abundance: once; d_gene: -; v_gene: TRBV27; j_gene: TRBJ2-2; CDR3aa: ASSYDITNTGELF
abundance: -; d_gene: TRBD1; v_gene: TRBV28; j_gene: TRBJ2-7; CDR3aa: ASIPGQGAHEQY
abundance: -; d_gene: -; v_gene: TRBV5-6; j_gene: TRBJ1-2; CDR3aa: ASSLKGPYGYT
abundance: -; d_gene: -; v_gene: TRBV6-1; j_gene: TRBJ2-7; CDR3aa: ASSERLRGLVLYEQY
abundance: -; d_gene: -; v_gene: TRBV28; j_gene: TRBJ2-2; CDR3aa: ASSPFEGLNTGELF
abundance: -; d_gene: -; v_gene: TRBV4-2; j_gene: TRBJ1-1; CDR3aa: ASSQGGTLSTEAF
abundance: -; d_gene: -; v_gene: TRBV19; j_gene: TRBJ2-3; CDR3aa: ASSIDGGSTDTQY
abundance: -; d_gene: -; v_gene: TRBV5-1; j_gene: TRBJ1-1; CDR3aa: ASSPPDRLAEAF
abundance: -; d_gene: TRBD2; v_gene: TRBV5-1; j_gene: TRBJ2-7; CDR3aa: ASSSGGGQGEYEQY
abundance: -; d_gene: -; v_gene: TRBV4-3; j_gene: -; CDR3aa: ASSQDWGEGGHEQY
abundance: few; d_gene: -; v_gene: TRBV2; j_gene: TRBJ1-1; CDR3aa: ASSEAGLNTEAF
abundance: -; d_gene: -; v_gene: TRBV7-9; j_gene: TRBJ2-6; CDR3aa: ASSPKVRTGANVLT